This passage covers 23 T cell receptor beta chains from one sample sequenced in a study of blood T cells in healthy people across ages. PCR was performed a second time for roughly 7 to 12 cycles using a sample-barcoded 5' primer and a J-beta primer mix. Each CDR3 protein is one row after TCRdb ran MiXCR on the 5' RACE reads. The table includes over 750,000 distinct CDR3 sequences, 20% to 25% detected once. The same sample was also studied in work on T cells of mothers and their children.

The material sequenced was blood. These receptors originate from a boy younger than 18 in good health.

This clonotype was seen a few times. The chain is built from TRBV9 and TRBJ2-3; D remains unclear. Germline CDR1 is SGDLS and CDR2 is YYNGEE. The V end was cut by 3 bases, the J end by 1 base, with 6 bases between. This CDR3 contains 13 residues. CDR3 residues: CASSAWRTDTQYF. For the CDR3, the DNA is TGTGCCAGCAGCGCCTGGCGCACAGATACGCAGTATTTT.

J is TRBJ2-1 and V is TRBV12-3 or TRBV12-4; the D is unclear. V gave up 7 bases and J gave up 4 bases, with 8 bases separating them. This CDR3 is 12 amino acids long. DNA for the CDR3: TGTGCCAGCAACTTATCTTACAATGAGCAGTTCTTC. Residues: CASNLSYNEQFF.

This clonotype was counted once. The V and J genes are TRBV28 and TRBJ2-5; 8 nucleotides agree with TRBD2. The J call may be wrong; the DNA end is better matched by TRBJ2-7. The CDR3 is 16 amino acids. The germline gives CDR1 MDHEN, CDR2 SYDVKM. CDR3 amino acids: CASSLGGSGITYEQYF. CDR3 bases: TGTGCCAGCAGTCTCGGTGGTAGCGGGATAACCTACGAGCAGTACTTC.

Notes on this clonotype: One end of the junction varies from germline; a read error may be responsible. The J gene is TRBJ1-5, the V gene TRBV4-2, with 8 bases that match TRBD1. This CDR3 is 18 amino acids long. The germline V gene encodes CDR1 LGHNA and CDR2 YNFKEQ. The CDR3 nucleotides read TGTGCCAGCAGTCAAGAATTATTAACAGGGGGAAGCAATCAGCCCCAGCATTTT. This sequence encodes CASSQELLTGGSNQPQHF.

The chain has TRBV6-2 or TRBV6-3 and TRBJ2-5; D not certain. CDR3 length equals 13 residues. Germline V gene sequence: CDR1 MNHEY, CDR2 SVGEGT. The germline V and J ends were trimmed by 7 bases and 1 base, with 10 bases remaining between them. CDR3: CASTQTPQETQYF. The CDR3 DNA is TGTGCCAGCACACAAACACCCCAAGAGACCCAGTACTTC.

This CDR3 is CSVVSGSGANVLTF. CDR3 DNA: TGCAGCGTTGTTTCAGGCTCTGGGGCCAACGTCCTGACTTTC. The rearrangement links TRBV29-1 to TRBJ2-6; no definite D call. From germline, CDR1 is SQVTM and CDR2 ANQGSEA. V gave up 4 bases and J gave up 0 bases, with 7 bases separating them. This CDR3 is built from 14 residues. The whole variable domain, filled in from reference TRBV29-1 and TRBJ2-6, reads SAVISQKPSRDICQRGTSLTIQCQVDSQVTMMFWYRQQPGQSLTLIATANQGSEATYESGFVIDKFPISRPNLTFSTLTVSNMSPEDSSIYLCSVVSGSGANVLTFGAGSRLTVL.

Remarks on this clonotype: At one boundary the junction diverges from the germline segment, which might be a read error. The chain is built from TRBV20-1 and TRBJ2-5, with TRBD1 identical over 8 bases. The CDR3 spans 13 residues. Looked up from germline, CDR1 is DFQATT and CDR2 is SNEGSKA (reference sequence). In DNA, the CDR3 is TGCAGTGCTTCCGGGACAGGCGGGGAGATCCAGTACTTC. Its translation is CSASGTGGEIQYF.

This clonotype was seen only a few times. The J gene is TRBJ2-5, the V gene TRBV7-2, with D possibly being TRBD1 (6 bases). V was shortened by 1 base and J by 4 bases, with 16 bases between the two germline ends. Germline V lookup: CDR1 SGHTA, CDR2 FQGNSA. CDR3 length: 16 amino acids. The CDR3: CASSLGDRTGLETQYF. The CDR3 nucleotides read TGTGCCAGCAGCTTAGGAGACCGAACAGGGTTAGAGACCCAGTACTTC. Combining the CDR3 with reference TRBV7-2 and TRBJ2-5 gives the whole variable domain GAGVSQSPSNKVTEKGKDVELRCDPISGHTALYWYRQSLGQGLEFLIYFQGNSAPDKSGLPSDRFSAERTGGSVSTLTIQRTQQEDSAVYLCASSLGDRTGLETQYFGPGTRLLVL.

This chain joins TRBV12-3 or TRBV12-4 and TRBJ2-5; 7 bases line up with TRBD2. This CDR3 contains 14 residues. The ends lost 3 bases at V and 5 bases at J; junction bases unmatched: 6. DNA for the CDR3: TGTGCCAGCAGTTTCGGCGGGGGAGACGAGACCCAGTACTTC. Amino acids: CASSFGGGDETQYF.

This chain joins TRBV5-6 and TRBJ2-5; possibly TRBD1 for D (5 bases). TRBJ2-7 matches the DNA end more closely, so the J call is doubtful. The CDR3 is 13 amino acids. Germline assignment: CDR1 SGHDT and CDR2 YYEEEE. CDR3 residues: CASSIGHSYEQYF. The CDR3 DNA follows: TGTGCCAGCAGCATCGGACACTCCTACGAGCAGTACTTC.

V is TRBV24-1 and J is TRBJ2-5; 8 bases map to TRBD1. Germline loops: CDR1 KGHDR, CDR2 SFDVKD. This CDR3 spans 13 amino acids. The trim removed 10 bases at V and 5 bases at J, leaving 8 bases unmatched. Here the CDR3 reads CATRLTGEETQYF. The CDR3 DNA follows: TGTGCCACAAGATTGACAGGGGAGGAGACCCAGTACTTC.

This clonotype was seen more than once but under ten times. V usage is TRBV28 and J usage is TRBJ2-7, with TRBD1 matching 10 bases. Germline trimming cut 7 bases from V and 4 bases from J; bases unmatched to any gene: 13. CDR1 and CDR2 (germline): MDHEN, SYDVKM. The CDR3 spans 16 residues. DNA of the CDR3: TGTGCCAGCATAAGCCTTCCCGGGACAGGGGCTTACGAGCAGTACTTC. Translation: CASISLPGTGAYEQYF.

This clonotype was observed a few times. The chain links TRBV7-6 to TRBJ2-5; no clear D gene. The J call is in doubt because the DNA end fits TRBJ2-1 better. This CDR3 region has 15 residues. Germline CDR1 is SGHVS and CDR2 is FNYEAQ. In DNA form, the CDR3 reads TGTGCCAGCAGCTTAGGCCAACCCCTAGGTAATGAGCAGTTCTTC. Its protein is CASSLGQPLGNEQFF.

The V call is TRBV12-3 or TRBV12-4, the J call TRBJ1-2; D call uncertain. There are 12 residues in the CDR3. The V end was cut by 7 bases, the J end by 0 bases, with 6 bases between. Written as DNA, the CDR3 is TGTGCCAGCACTTATGCTAACTATGGCTACACCTTC. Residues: CASTYANYGYTF.

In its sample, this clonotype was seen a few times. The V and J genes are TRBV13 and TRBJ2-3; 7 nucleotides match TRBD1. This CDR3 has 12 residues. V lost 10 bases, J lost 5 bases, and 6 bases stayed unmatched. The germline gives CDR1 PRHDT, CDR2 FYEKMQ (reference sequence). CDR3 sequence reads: CATVRQGDTQYF. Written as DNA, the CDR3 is TGTGCCACTGTCCGACAGGGAGATACGCAGTATTTT.

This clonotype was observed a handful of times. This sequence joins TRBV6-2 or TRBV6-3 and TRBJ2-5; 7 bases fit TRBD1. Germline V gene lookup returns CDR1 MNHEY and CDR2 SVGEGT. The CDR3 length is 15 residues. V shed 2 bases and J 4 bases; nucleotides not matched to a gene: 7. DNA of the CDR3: TGTGCCAGCAGTTACGGGACAGACTCCCCAGAGACCCAGTACTTC. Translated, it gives CASSYGTDSPETQYF.

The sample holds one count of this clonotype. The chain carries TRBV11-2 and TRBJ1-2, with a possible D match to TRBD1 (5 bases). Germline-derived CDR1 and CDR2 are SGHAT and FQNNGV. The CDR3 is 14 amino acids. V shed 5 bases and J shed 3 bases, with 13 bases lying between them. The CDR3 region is CASSRDGGDYGYTF. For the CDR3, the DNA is TGTGCCAGCAGCCGGGACGGAGGGGACTATGGCTACACCTTC. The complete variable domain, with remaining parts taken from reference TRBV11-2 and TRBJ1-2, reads EAGVAQSPRYKIIEKRQSVAFWCNPISGHATLYWYQQILGQGPKLLIQFQNNGVVDDSQLPKDRFSAERLKGVDSTLKIQPAKLEDSAVYLCASSRDGGDYGYTFGSGTRLTVV.

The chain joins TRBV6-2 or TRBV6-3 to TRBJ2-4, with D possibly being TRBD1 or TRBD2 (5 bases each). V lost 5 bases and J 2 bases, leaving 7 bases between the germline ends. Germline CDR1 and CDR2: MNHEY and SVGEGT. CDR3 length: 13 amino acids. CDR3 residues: CASSRDPKNIQYF. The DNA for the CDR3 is TGTGCCAGCAGTCGGGACCCCAAAAACATTCAGTACTTC.

The DNA for the CDR3 is TGCAGCGTTGAAAAAGGGGAAGAGACCCAGTACTTC. Its protein product is CSVEKGEETQYF. This rearrangement joins TRBV29-1 to TRBJ2-5; D is possibly TRBD1 (5 bases). There are 12 residues in the CDR3. The germline V and J ends were trimmed by 2 bases and 3 bases, with 7 bases remaining between them. Germline CDR1 reads SQVTM; CDR2 reads ANQGSEA.

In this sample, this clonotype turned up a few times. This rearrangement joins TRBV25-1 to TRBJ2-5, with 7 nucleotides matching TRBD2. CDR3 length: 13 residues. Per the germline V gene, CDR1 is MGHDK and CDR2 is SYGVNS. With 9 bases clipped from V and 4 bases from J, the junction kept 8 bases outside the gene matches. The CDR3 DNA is TGTGCCAGTACCCGGGGAGGGATAGAGACCCAGTACTTC. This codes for CASTRGGIETQYF.

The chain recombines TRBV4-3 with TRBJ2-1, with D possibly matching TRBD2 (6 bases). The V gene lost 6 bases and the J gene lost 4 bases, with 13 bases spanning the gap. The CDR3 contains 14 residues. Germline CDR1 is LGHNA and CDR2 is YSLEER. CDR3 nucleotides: TGCGCCAGCAGTCTTAGGAGGGAATACAATGAGCAGTTCTTC. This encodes CASSLRREYNEQFF.

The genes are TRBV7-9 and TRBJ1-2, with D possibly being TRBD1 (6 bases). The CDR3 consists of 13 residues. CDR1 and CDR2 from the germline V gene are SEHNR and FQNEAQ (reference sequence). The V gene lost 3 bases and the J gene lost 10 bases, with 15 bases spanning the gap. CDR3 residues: CASSFEGGLAYTF. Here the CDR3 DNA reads TGTGCCAGCAGCTTCGAGGGGGGCCTCGCCTACACCTTC.

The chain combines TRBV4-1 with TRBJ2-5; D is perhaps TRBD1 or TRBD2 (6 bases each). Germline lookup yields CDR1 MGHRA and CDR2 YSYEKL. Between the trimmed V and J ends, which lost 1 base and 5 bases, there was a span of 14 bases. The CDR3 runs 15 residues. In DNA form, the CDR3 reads TGCGCCAGCAGCCAAGGGTCGGGGGCCGGCGAGACCCAGTACTTC. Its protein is CASSQGSGAGETQYF.